Here is one TCR beta chain with its context. The J segment lost 5 bases and the V segment lost 3 bases, leaving 10 bases of the junction unmatched. The CDR3 covers 15 residues. The V gene's germline CDR1 is GTSNPN and CDR2 SVGIG (reference sequence). Some clones are missing from TCRdb's copy, which holds only in-frame ones; the method was immunoSEQ multiplex PCR. The sample contains several thousand clones, roughly 82% of which appear only once. The sample originates from a study of T cell repertoires in ileal Crohn's disease. The chain carries TRBV30 and TRBJ1-5; TRBD1 aligns across 7 bases. Sequenced sample: ileal tissue. The clonotype comes from an adult with Crohn's disease. CDR3 sequence: CAWRVQGSLYQPQHF. The DNA of the CDR3 is TGTGCCTGGAGGGTACAGGGGTCTTTATATCAGCCCCAGCATTTT.